These 27 T cell receptor beta chains were sequenced from one sample in a study of CD8 T cells in Susac syndrome. Reverse transcription of roughly 0.5 to 1 ug RNA was performed with random hexamers. From the immunoSEQ multiplex PCR reads, TCRdb called clonotypes with MiXCR, one entry per CDR3 protein. The repertoire holds around 140,000 distinct CDR3 sequences, around 85% seen once, with around 0.51% in the top ten. Material: CD8+ T cells from PBMCs. The receptors come from a human donor with multiple sclerosis.

This clonotype was observed a single time. The rearrangement uses TRBV2 and TRBJ2-7; D possibly uses TRBD1 or TRBD2 (5 bases each). V lost 6 bases and J lost 3, with 12 bases in between. CDR1 is SNHLY, CDR2 FYNNEI, per germline. CDR3 length equals 13 residues. The DNA for the CDR3 is TGTGCCAGCAGCGGGGACCCGGACTACGAGCAGTACGTC. Translating gives CASSGDPDYEQYV.

The J gene is TRBJ2-1, the V gene TRBV30; D is ambiguous. V lost 0 bases, J lost 5 bases, and 5 bases lay in between. The CDR3 is made up of 12 amino acids. In germline, CDR1 is GTSNPN, CDR2 SVGIG (reference sequence). For the CDR3, the DNA is TGTGCCTGGAGTGTACTGAACAATGAGCAGTTCTTC. Protein: CAWSVLNNEQFF.

CDR3 DNA sequence: TGTGCCAGCAGTGCAACCGGGACAGGGATCAATGAGCAGTTCTTC. Residues: CASSATGTGINEQFF. The chain links TRBV12-3 or TRBV12-4 to TRBJ2-1; 9 positions agree with TRBD1. The CDR3 is 15 amino acids. V dropped 5 bases and J dropped 6; count of bases not matched to a gene: 8.

The chain is built from TRBV20-1 and TRBJ1-1; tentatively, D is TRBD1 (5 bases). In germline, CDR1 is DFQATT, CDR2 SNEGSKA (reference sequence). This CDR3 comprises 12 residues. The CDR3 DNA reads as TGCAGCGCACAGGAAGGTGACACTGAAGCTTTCTTT. Translation gives CSAQEGDTEAFF.

The rearrangement joins TRBV20-1 to TRBJ2-1, with 7 bases identical to TRBD2. Germline V CDR1 and CDR2: DFQATT, SNEGSKA (reference sequence). The CDR3 loop spans 14 amino acids. J was trimmed by 9 bases and V by 6 bases; bases with no gene match: 14. CDR3 loop: CSAPVGAGEPEQFF. Written as DNA, the CDR3 is TGCAGTGCCCCCGTTGGGGCGGGAGAACCTGAGCAGTTCTTC.

J is TRBJ1-2 and V is TRBV4-1; no firm D call. CDR1 and CDR2 (germline): MGHRA, YSYEKL. V was clipped by 6 bases and J by 8 bases, with 10 bases between them. The CDR3 spans 11 residues. The CDR3 DNA follows: TGCGCCAGCAGGGACGGGGAGGGCTACACCTTC. Translating it yields CASRDGEGYTF.

The table lists this clonotype with a count of one. J is TRBJ2-1 and V is TRBV29-1; 7 bases line up with TRBD2. The CDR3 has 13 amino acids. V gave up 7 bases and J gave up 9 bases; unmatched junction bases: 12. The germline gives CDR1 SQVTM, CDR2 ANQGSEA. The CDR3 here is CSGSAGEGSEQFF. DNA of the CDR3: TGCAGCGGGTCGGCGGGAGAAGGGAGTGAGCAGTTCTTC.

The chain has TRBV27 and TRBJ2-5; perhaps D is TRBD1 or TRBD2 (5 bases each). CDR3 length equals 13 residues. CDR1 is MNHEY, CDR2 SMNVEV, per germline (reference sequence). Trimming left V 5 bases short and J 5 bases short, with 12 bases between. The CDR3 DNA sequence: TGTGCCAGCAGTGACGAGGGGTTTGAGACCCAGTACTTC. Protein product: CASSDEGFETQYF.

This clonotype showed up just a few times. V gene TRBV12-3 or TRBV12-4 combines with J gene TRBJ2-7, with a tentative D call TRBD1 (5 bases). The V gene lost 5 bases and the J gene lost 4 bases, with 15 bases spanning the gap. The CDR3 has 14 residues. The CDR3 protein is CASSPTGRTYEQYF. The CDR3 DNA follows: TGTGCCAGCAGTCCAACAGGTAGAACTTACGAGCAGTACTTC.

J is TRBJ1-1 and V is TRBV28; D perhaps matches TRBD1 (5 bases). From germline, CDR1 is MDHEN and CDR2 SYDVKM. The V end was cut by 2 bases, the J end by 1 base, with 11 bases between. CDR3 length: 15 amino acids. CDR3 sequence (DNA): TGTGCCAGCAGTTTACCCACCGGGGGGAACACTGAAGCTTTCTTT. Amino acids: CASSLPTGGNTEAFF.

The chain links TRBV28 to TRBJ2-7; 8 bases map to TRBD2. Germline loops: CDR1 MDHEN, CDR2 SYDVKM. The CDR3 extends over 14 amino acids. V shed 3 bases and J 7 bases; nucleotides not matched to a gene: 8. The CDR3: CASSLAGGLREQYF. The DNA of the CDR3 is TGTGCCAGCAGTTTGGCGGGGGGACTACGTGAGCAGTACTTC.

The chain recombines TRBV24-1 with TRBJ2-2; no clear D gene. This CDR3 spans 13 amino acids. Trimming pared 4 bases from V and 6 bases from J, leaving 8 bases between. The germline gives CDR1 KGHDR, CDR2 SFDVKD. CDR3 DNA: TGTGCCACCAGTGACCCTCTCTCCGGGGAGCTGTTTTTT. It translates to CATSDPLSGELFF.

The chain recombines TRBV20-1 with TRBJ1-6; 8 nucleotides align to TRBD1. Germline V lookup: CDR1 DFQATT, CDR2 SNEGSKA (reference sequence). The CDR3 spans 18 residues. V dropped 3 bases and J dropped 0; count of bases not matched to a gene: 10. The CDR3 DNA sequence: TGCAGTGCTAGTGGACAGGGCGCCTTTAGCTCCTATAATTCACCCCTCCACTTT. The encoded protein is CSASGQGAFSSYNSPLHF.

This chain uses TRBV19 with TRBJ1-1; D ambiguous. CDR1 LNHDA and CDR2 SQIVND come from the germline V gene (reference sequence). Trimming stripped 8 bases from V and 6 bases from J, with 10 bases between. The CDR3 sequence is 11 residues long. The CDR3 DNA is TGTGCCAGTGACGGTTTCCCTGAAGCTTTCTTT. Translating it yields CASDGFPEAFF.

The CDR3 reads CASSLGIGTEWQYF. CDR3 bases: TGTGCCAGCAGCTTGGGTATCGGTACGGAATGGCAGTATTTT. V usage is TRBV7-2 and J usage is TRBJ2-3; no reliable D call. In germline, CDR1 is SGHTA, CDR2 FQGNSA. Trimming pared 3 bases from V and 11 bases from J, leaving 18 bases between. The CDR3 is made up of 14 amino acids. Filled out from reference TRBV7-2 and TRBJ2-3, the complete variable domain reads GAGVSQSPSNKVTEKGKDVELRCDPISGHTALYWYRQSLGQGLEFLIYFQGNSAPDKSGLPSDRFSAERTGGSVSTLTIQRTQQEDSAVYLCASSLGIGTEWQYFGPGTRLTVL.

As DNA, the CDR3 is TGCGCCAGCAGCTTGGAATACAGCAATGAGCAGTTCTTC. This codes for CASSLEYSNEQFF. The V call is TRBV5-1, the J call TRBJ2-1; D unclear. This CDR3 has 13 amino acids. CDR1 is SGHRS and CDR2 is YFSETQ in the germline V gene. V lost 0 bases and J 6 bases, leaving 7 bases between the germline ends.

J is TRBJ2-1 and V is TRBV7-8, with 8 bases matching TRBD2. This CDR3 has 17 residues. V was pared by 2 bases and J by 2 bases, with 8 bases of the junction left unmatched. CDR1 is SGHVS and CDR2 is FQNEAQ in the germline V gene. The chain's CDR3 is CASSLWGREVPYNEQFF. The CDR3, as DNA: TGTGCCAGCAGCTTATGGGGGCGGGAGGTTCCCTACAATGAGCAGTTCTTC.

J is TRBJ2-1 and V is TRBV11-2, with 7 bases lining up with TRBD2. The CDR3 spans 17 residues. Trimming at V came to 1 base and at J to 8 bases, leaving 14 bases not matched to a gene. From germline, CDR1 is SGHAT and CDR2 FQNNGV. The CDR3 spells CASSLGPGGGSGDEQFF. The CDR3 DNA reads TGTGCCAGCAGCTTAGGCCCTGGTGGCGGGAGTGGGGATGAGCAGTTCTTC.

The chain carries TRBV28 and TRBJ1-3; no clear D. V was trimmed by 4 bases and J by 0 bases, leaving 7 bases between them. This CDR3 comprises 14 residues. The germline CDR1 and CDR2 sequences are MDHEN and SYDVKM. The CDR3, as DNA: TGTGCCAGCAGTTCCCCCTACTCTGGAAACACCATATATTTT. It translates to CASSSPYSGNTIYF.

This clonotype was counted between two and nine times. The rearrangement joins TRBV27 to TRBJ2-2, with D uncertain. Trimming removed 3 bases from V and 7 bases from J, with 3 bases in between. CDR1 is MNHEY, CDR2 SMNVEV, per germline (reference sequence). The CDR3 runs to 11 residues. The CDR3 is CASSFLGELFF. CDR3 bases: TGTGCCAGCAGTTTCCTCGGGGAGCTGTTTTTT.

The V call is TRBV5-1, the J call TRBJ2-7; 9 bases align to TRBD2. This CDR3 contains 14 residues. V was clipped by 5 bases and J by 6 bases; unmatched bases: 9. Per the germline V gene, CDR1 is SGHRS and CDR2 is YFSETQ. This CDR3 is CASSLAGPLGEQYV. In DNA, the CDR3 is TGCGCCAGCAGTCTAGCGGGACCCCTGGGCGAGCAGTACGTC.

There are a few counts of this clonotype. The J gene is TRBJ1-2, the V gene TRBV7-9; D call uncertain. The V end lost 5 bases, the J end lost 7 bases, and 14 bases lay between the germline ends. CDR1 and CDR2 from the germline V gene are SEHNR and FQNEAQ (reference sequence). The CDR3 spans 13 residues. DNA for the CDR3: TGTGCCAGCAGCCTCGATTCGGGTGGTGGCTACACCTTC. This translates into CASSLDSGGGYTF.

This clonotype was observed once. The gene calls are TRBV4-1 and TRBJ1-1; D remains ambiguous. CDR1 and CDR2 (germline): MGHRA, YSYEKL. This CDR3 spans 14 amino acids. Between the trimmed V and J ends, which lost 0 bases and 1 base, there was a span of 6 bases. CDR3 amino acids: CASSQDQENTEAFF. DNA for the CDR3: TGCGCCAGCAGCCAAGATCAAGAGAACACTGAAGCTTTCTTT.

The rearrangement links TRBV2 to TRBJ1-1; D uncertain. The CDR3 consists of 16 residues. Trimming removed 7 bases at V and 3 bases at J, with 21 bases between. Germline V gene data show CDR1 as SNHLY and CDR2 as FYNNEI. CDR3 region: CASTFSRDALDTEAFF. The CDR3 DNA follows: TGTGCCAGCACATTTTCGAGGGATGCCTTGGACACTGAAGCTTTCTTT.

The V gene is TRBV6-5, the J gene TRBJ2-1; TRBD1 matches at 10 bases. This CDR3 has 16 residues. The V gene end was trimmed by 5 bases and the J gene end by 3 bases; junction bases not matched to a gene: 7. Germline V lookup: CDR1 MNHEY, CDR2 SVGAGI. CDR3 sequence (DNA): TGTGCCAGCAGTCACCGGGACAGGGGCTTCTACAATGAGCAGTTCTTC. Translation: CASSHRDRGFYNEQFF.

This chain joins TRBV4-1 and TRBJ2-2; no clear D gene. V lost 3 bases to trimming and J lost 1 base, with 6 bases between them. CDR1 and CDR2 from the germline V gene are MGHRA and YSYEKL. The CDR3 extends over 14 amino acids. CDR3 coding DNA: TGCGCCAGCAGCCAGGCAGGGAACACCGGGGAGCTGTTTTTT. This sequence encodes CASSQAGNTGELFF.

The rearrangement uses TRBV7-6 and TRBJ2-3, with 10 bases aligning to TRBD2. Losses at the gene ends were 5 bases for V and 2 bases for J; bases not matched to a gene: 4. The CDR3 loop spans 15 amino acids. CDR1 SGHVS and CDR2 FNYEAQ come from the germline V gene. CDR3 region: CASSPLAGYTDTQYF. The CDR3 DNA reads as TGTGCCAGCAGCCCACTAGCGGGGTACACAGATACGCAGTATTTT.